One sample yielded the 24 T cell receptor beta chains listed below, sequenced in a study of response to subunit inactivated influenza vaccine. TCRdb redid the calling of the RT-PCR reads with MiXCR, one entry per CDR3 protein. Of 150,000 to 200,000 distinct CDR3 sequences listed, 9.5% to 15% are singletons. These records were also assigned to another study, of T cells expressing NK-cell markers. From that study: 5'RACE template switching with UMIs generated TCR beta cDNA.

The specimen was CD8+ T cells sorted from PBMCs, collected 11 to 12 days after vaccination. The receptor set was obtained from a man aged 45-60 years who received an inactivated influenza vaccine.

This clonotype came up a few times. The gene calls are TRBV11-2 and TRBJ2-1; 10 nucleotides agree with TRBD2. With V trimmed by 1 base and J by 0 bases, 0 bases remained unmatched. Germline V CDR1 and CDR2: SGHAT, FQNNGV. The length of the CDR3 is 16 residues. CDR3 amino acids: CASSLVAGGSYNEQFF. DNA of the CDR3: TGTGCCAGCAGCTTAGTAGCGGGGGGCTCCTACAATGAGCAGTTCTTC.

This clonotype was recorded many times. Written as DNA, the CDR3 is TGCAGTGCTAGAGATATAGGACAGGCGACCTACGGCTACACCTTC. This gives the protein CSARDIGQATYGYTF. The chain uses TRBV20-1 and TRBJ1-2, with 7 bases identical to TRBD1. Germline trimming cut 0 bases from V and 8 bases from J; bases unmatched to any gene: 12. CDR1 DFQATT and CDR2 SNEGSKA come from the germline V gene (reference sequence). The length of the CDR3 is 15 residues.

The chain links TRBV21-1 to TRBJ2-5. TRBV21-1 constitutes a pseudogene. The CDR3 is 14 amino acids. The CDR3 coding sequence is TGTGCCAGCAGCAAAGCGCGGCGGAAAGGGACCCAGTACTTC. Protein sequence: CASSKARRKGTQYF.

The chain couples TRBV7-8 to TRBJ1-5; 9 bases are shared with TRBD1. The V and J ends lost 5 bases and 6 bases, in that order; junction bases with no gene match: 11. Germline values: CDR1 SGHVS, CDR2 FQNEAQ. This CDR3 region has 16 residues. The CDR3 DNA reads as TGTGCCAGCAGCGAATCCGGGACAGGGAACTTTCAGCCCCAGCATTTT. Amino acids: CASSESGTGNFQPQHF. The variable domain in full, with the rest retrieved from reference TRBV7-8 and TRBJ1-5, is GAGVSQSPRYKVAKRGQDVALRCDPISGHVSLFWYQQALGQGPEFLTYFQNEAQLDKSGLPSDRFFAERPEGSVSTLKIQRTQQEDSAVYLCASSESGTGNFQPQHFGDGTRLSIL.

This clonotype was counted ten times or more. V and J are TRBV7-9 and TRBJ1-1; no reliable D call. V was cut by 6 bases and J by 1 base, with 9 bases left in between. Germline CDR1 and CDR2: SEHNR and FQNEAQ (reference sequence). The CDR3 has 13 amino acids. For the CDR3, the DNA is TGTGCCAGCAGATTAAAGGGGAACACTGAAGCTTTCTTT. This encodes CASRLKGNTEAFF.

In DNA form, the CDR3 reads TGTGCCAGCAGTTTCGGGGGGAGCACTGAAGCTTTCTTT. The encoded protein is CASSFGGSTEAFF. V gene TRBV27 combines with J gene TRBJ1-1, with TRBD1 as a possible D gene (5 bases). Trimming pared 3 bases from V and 4 bases from J, leaving 9 bases between. Germline loops: CDR1 MNHEY, CDR2 SMNVEV (reference sequence). The CDR3 contains 13 residues.

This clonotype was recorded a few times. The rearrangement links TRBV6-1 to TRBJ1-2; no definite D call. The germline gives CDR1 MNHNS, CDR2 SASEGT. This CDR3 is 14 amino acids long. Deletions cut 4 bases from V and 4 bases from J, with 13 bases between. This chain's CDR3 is CASSAWVRGYGYTF. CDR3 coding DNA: TGTGCCAGCAGTGCCTGGGTGCGGGGCTATGGCTACACCTTC.

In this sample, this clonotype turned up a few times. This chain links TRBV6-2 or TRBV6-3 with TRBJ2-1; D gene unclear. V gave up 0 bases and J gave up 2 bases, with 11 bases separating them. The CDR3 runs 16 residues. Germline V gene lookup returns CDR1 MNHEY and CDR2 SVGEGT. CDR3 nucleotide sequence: TGTGCCAGCAGTTACTCTCAGGTCTACACCTACAATGAGCAGTTCTTC. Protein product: CASSYSQVYTYNEQFF.

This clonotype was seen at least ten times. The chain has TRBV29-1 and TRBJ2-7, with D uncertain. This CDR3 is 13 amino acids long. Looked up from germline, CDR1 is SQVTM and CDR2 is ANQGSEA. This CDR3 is CTSFLWGSYEQYF. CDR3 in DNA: TGCACTTCCTTTTTGTGGGGTTCCTACGAGCAGTACTTC.

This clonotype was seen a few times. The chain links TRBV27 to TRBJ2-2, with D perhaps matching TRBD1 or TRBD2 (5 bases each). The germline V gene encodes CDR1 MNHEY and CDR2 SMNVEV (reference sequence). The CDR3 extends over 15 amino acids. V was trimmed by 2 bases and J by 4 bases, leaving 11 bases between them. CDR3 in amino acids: CASSLVGGVTGELFF. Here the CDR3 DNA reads TGTGCCAGCAGTTTAGTTGGGGGAGTCACCGGGGAGCTGTTTTTT.

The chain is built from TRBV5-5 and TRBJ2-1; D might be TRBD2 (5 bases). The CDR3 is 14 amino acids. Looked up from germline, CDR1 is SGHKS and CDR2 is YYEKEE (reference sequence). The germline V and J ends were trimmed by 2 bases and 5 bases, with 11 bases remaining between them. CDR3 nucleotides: TGTGCCAGCAGCTTTACGGGATCCAACAATGAGCAGTTCTTC. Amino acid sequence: CASSFTGSNNEQFF.

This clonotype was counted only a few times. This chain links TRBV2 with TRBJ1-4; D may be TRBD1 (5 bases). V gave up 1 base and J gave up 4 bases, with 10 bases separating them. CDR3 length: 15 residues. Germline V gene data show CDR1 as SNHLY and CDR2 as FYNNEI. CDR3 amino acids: CASSEGRVGNEKLFF. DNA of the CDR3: TGTGCCAGCAGTGAAGGCAGGGTTGGTAATGAAAAACTGTTTTTT.

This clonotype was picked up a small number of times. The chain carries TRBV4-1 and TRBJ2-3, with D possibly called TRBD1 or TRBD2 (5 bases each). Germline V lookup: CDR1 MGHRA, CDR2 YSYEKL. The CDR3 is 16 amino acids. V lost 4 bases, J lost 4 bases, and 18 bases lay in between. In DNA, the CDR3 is TGCGCCAGCAGCCCACGACAGACCCCCGGGGCAGATACGCAGTATTTT. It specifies CASSPRQTPGADTQYF.

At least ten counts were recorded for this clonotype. CDR3 residues: CATEGGLNEQFF. As DNA, the CDR3 is TGTGCCACCGAGGGGGGGCTAAATGAGCAGTTCTTC. V gene TRBV24-1 combines with J gene TRBJ2-1, with a tentative D call TRBD2 (7 bases). The germline V gene encodes CDR1 KGHDR and CDR2 SFDVKD. Trimming left V 9 bases short and J 7 bases short, with 12 bases between. There are 12 residues in the CDR3.

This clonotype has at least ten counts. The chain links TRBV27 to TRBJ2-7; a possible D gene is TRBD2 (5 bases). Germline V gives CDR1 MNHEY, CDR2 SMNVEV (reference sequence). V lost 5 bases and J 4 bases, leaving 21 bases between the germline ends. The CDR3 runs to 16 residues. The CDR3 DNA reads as TGTGCCAGCAGTATTAGCTCCGTACTACCGGGGTACGAGCAGTACTTC. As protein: CASSISSVLPGYEQYF.

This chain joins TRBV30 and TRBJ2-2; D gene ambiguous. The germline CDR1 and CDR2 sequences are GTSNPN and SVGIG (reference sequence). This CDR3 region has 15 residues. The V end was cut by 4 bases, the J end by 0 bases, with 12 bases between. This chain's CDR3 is CAWKTPDTNTGELFF. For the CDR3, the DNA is TGTGCCTGGAAAACGCCAGATACGAACACCGGGGAGCTGTTTTTT.

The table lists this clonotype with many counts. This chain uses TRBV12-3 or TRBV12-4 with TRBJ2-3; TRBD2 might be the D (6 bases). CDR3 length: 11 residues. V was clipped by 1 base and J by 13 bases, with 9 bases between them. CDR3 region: CASSLGGLKYF. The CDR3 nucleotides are TGTGCCAGCAGTTTAGGCGGACTAAAGTATTTT.

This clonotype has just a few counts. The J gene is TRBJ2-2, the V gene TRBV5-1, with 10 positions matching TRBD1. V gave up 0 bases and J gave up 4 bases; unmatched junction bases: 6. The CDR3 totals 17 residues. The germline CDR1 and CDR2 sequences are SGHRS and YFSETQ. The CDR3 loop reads CASSLGQGAVSTGELFF. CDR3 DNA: TGCGCCAGCAGCTTGGGACAGGGGGCCGTAAGCACCGGGGAGCTGTTTTTT.

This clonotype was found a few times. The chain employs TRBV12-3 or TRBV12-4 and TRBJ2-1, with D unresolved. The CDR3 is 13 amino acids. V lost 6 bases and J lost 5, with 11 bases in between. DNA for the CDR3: TGTGCCAGCAGAGCTCCCGCTCACAATGAGCAGTTCTTC. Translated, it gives CASRAPAHNEQFF.

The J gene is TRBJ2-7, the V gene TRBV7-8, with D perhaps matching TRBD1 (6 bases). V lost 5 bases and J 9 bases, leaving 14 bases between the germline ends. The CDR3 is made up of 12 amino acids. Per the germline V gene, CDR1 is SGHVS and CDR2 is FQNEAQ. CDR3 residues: CASSQTGNGQYF. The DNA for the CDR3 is TGTGCCAGCAGCCAAACAGGGAATGGGCAGTACTTC. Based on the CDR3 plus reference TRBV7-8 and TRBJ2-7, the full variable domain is GAGVSQSPRYKVAKRGQDVALRCDPISGHVSLFWYQQALGQGPEFLTYFQNEAQLDKSGLPSDRFFAERPEGSVSTLKIQRTQQEDSAVYLCASSQTGNGQYFGPGTRLTVT.

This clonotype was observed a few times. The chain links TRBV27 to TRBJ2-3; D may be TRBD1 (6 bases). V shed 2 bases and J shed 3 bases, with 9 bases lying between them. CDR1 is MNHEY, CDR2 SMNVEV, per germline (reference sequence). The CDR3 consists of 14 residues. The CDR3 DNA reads TGTGCCAGCAGTTTAATACAGGGAACAGATACGCAGTATTTT. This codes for CASSLIQGTDTQYF.

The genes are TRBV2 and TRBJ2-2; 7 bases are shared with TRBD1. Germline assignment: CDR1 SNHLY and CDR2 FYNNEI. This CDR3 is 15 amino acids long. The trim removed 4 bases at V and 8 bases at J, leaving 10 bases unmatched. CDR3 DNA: TGTGCCAGCAGTGCTACCCGACAGGGTTCGGGGGAGCTGTTTTTT. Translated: CASSATRQGSGELFF.

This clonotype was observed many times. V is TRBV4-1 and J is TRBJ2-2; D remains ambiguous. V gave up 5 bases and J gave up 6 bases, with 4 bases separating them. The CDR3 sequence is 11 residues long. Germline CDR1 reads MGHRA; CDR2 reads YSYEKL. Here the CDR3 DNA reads TGCGCCAGCAGCTCCCCCGGGGAGCTGTTTTTT. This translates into CASSSPGELFF.

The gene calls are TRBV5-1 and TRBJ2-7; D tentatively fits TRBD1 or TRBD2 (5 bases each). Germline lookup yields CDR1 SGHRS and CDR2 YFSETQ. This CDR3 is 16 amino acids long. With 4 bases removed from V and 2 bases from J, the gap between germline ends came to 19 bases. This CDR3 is CASSPPPRGGTYEQYF. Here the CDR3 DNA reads TGCGCCAGCAGCCCACCTCCGAGGGGCGGAACCTACGAGCAGTACTTC.